This T cell receptor (beta chain) was identified during a study of blood T cell repertoires in COVID-19. TCRdb keeps only in-frame clones here, not all; method: immunoSEQ multiplex PCR. The sample has 350,000 to 550,000 clones, roughly 85% seen once. Per germline, CDR1 SGHRS and CDR2 YFSETQ. This CDR3 contains 14 residues. The J segment lost 4 bases and the V segment lost 3 bases, leaving 4 bases of the junction unmatched. The specimen sequenced was PBMCs or T cells enriched from blood (not recorded which). The origin of this receptor is a woman in her late teens or twenties with acute COVID-19. V gene TRBV5-1 combines with J gene TRBJ1-2, with 9 nucleotides matching TRBD1. The CDR3 nucleotides read TGCGCCAGCAGCTCGGGACAGGGTTCCTATGGCTACACCTTC. It yields the protein CASSSGQGSYGYTF.